Reported below is one T cell receptor beta chain. Measured with immunoSEQ multiplex PCR; TCRdb has only the in-frame clones, and not every one. Altogether about 110,000 clones are present, under 75% being singletons, with the ten largest covering around 8%. This record comes from a study of blood T cell repertoires in COVID-19. In the study overall: Acute and convalescent COVID-19 specimens originated in the United States, Italy and Spain. PBMCs, B-cell-depleted T cells, or T cells provided the cDNA or gDNA that made up the material.

The sequenced sample consisted of peripheral blood. The receptor's source is a woman aged 55-75 years with acute or convalescent COVID-19.

The CDR3 is CASSLVAGGIYNEQFF. The CDR3 nucleotides are TGTGCCAGCAGCTTGGTAGCGGGGGGTATCTACAATGAGCAGTTCTTC. This chain connects TRBV5-5 to TRBJ2-1; 10 bases are shared with TRBD2. V shed 0 bases, J shed 3 bases, and the junction held 3 bases outside the gene matches. CDR1 and CDR2 from the germline V gene are SGHKS and YYEKEE (reference sequence). The CDR3 runs to 16 residues.